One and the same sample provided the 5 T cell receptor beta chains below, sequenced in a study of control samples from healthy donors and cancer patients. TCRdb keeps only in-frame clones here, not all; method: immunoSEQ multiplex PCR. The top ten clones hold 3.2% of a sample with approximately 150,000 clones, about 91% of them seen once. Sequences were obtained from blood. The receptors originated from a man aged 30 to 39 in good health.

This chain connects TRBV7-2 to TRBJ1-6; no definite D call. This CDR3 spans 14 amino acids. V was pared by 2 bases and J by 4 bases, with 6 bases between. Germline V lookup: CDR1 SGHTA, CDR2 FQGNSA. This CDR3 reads CASSLKGYNSPLHF. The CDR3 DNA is TGTGCCAGCAGCTTAAAGGGATATAATTCACCCCTCCACTTT.

CDR3 residues: CASSATGSPEAFF. The CDR3 DNA is TGTGCCAGCAGCGCGACAGGGAGCCCTGAAGCTTTCTTT. The rearrangement links TRBV9 to TRBJ1-1; 7 bases are shared with TRBD1. The CDR3 consists of 13 residues. Trimming at V came to 3 bases and at J to 6 bases, leaving 5 bases not matched to a gene. Germline CDR1 is SGDLS and CDR2 is YYNGEE.

The CDR3 protein is CASSSGGNTEAFF. In nucleotides, the CDR3 is TGTGCCAGTAGTTCGGGGGGGAACACTGAAGCTTTCTTT. The chain recombines TRBV19 with TRBJ1-1, with D perhaps TRBD1 (5 bases). The CDR3 has 13 residues. Trimming pared 5 bases from V and 1 base from J, leaving 8 bases between. Germline loops: CDR1 LNHDA, CDR2 SQIVND (reference sequence).

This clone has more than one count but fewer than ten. CDR3: CASSEARSGGAGTQYF. The CDR3 bases are TGTGCCAGCAGTGAAGCAAGGAGCGGGGGGGCCGGTACGCAGTATTTT. The chain is built from TRBV2 and TRBJ2-3, with 10 bases that match TRBD2. This CDR3 is 16 amino acids long. The J segment lost 8 bases and the V segment lost 0 bases, leaving 8 bases of the junction unmatched. CDR1 and CDR2 (germline): SNHLY, FYNNEI.

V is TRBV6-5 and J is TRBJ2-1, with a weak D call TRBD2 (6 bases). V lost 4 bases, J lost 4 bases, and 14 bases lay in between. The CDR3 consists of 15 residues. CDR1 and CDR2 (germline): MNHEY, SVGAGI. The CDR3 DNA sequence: TGTGCCAGCAGTTTCAGGACTAACCAGTACAATGAGCAGTTCTTC. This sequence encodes CASSFRTNQYNEQFF.